This is a list of T cell receptor beta chains from one sample in a study of T cell repertoires in ileal Crohn's disease. Method: immunoSEQ multiplex PCR; TCRdb's copy keeps in-frame clones and lacks some. The sample includes over 11,000 clones, over 80% of them seen just once. Sequenced input: ileal tissue. These receptors all stem from an adult with Crohn's disease. CDR3s include the opening cysteine and the closing phenylalanine or tryptophan. D genes are given only for firm matches. Only part of the rows carry a size: once, few, many, or a class if the clone is expanded.

len	v_gene	abundance	j_gene	d_gene	CDR3nt	CDR3aa
11	TRBV19	.	TRBJ2-3	.	TGTGCCAGTAGGGTTGCGGATACGCAGTATTTT	CASRVADTQYF
15	TRBV6-6	.	TRBJ2-7	.	TGTGCCAGCAGTCCCCCCTCGGGGGAGAGCTACGAGCAGTACTTC	CASSPPSGESYEQYF
15	TRBV9	once	TRBJ2-1	TRBD2	TGTGCCAGCAGCGTGTTGGCGGGGGGACGGGATGAGCAGTTCTTC	CASSVLAGGRDEQFF
14	TRBV19	.	TRBJ2-7	.	TGTGCCAGTAGTCCCCACAGGGCCCCCTACGAGCAGTACTTC	CASSPHRAPYEQYF
16	TRBV6-1	.	TRBJ2-4	.	TGTGCCAGCAGTGACGCAGGGTTCCGCGCCAAAAACATTCAGTACTTC	CASSDAGFRAKNIQYF
14	TRBV6-5	.	TRBJ2-5	TRBD2	TGTGCCAGCAGTCCCGGACTAGCGGGGGGAATCCAGTACTTC	CASSPGLAGGIQYF
14	TRBV15	few	TRBJ2-7	TRBD1	TGTGCCACCAGCTCAGGGGGCAGCTCCTACGAGCAGTACTTC	CATSSGGSSYEQYF
13	TRBV6-1	.	TRBJ1-4	TRBD1	TGTGCCAGCCTCTGGGCAGGGGGTGAAAAACTGTTTTTT	CASLWAGGEKLFF
12	TRBV6-1	.	TRBJ1-5	.	TGTGCCAGCAGTGACGCAACAGGGCCCCAGCATTTT	CASSDATGPQHF
14	TRBV7-9	.	TRBJ1-1	TRBD1	TGTGCCGCCAGGAAACAGGGGACGAACACTGAAGCTTTCTTT	CAARKQGTNTEAFF
15	TRBV5-8	once	TRBJ2-1	.	TGTGCCAGCAGCTTGGCCGGGCGGGATTACAATGAGCAGTTCTTC	CASSLAGRDYNEQFF
17	TRBV21-1	.	TRBJ2-7	.	TGTGCCAGCAGCAAAGCGAGTTGTAGCGCTTGCTCCTACGAGCAGTACTTC	CASSKASCSACSYEQYF
17	TRBV27	.	TRBJ2-2	TRBD1	TGTGCCAGCAGTTTCCCGAGACAGGGAAAGGGAACCGGGGAGCTGTTTTTT	CASSFPRQGKGTGELFF
12	TRBV7-9	.	TRBJ2-7	TRBD2	TGTGCCAGGACGGGGGGTTTCTACGAGCAGTACTTC	CARTGGFYEQYF
15	TRBV4-2	.	TRBJ1-4	.	TGTGCCAGCAGCCAAGAATCGGGATTCACGGAAAAACTGTTTTTT	CASSQESGFTEKLFF